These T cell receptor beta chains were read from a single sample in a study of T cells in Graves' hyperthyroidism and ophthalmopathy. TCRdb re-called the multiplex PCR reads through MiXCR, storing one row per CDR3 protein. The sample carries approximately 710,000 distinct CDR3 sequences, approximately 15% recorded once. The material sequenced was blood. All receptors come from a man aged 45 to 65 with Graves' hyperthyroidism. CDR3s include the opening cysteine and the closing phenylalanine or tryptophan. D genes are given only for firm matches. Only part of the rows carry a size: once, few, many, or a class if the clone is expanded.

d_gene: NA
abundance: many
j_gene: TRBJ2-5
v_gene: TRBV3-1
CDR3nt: TGTGCCAGCAGCCACTGGGACTCCGAGACCCAGTACTTC
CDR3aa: CASSHWDSETQYF

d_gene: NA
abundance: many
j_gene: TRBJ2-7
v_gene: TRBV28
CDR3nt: TGTGCCAGCATCTCACCGGGACGCGGCGCGCACGAGCAGTACTTC
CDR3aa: CASISPGRGAHEQYF

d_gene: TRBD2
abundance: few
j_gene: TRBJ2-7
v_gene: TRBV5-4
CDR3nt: TGTGCCAGCAGCCTGAGGACTAGCGGGAGGGCCGGTTCCCACGAGCAGTACTTC
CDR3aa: CASSLRTSGRAGSHEQYF

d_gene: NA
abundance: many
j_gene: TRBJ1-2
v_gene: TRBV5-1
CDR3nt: TGCGCCAGCAGCTTGGGCGGGTCAAGTGAAGGCTACACCTTC
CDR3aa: CASSLGGSSEGYTF

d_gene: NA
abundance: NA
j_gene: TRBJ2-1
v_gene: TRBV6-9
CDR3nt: TGCGCCAGCAGTGATGCTTCGGCAGGGCCTAATAATGAGCAGTTCTTC
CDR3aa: CASSDASAGPNNEQFF

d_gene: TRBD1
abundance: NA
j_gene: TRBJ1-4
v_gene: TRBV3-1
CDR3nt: TGTGCCAGCAGCCACCAGGACAGGGGGCATTCAACTAATGAAAAACTGTTTTTT
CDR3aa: CASSHQDRGHSTNEKLFF

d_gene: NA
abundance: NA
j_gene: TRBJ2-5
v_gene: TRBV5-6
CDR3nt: TGTGCCAGCAGCTTGGCGAACAGGGAGACCCAGTACTTC
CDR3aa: CASSLANRETQYF

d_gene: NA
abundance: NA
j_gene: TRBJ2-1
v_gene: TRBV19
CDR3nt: TGTGCCAGTAGCCCTTCTGGGCATATATACAGCTCCTACAATGAGCAGTTCTTC
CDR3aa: CASSPSGHIYSSYNEQFF

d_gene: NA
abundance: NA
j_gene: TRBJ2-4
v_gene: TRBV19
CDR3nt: TGTGCCAGTAGTATCATAGGGGGACTGACGGGAGCCAAAAACATTCAGTACTTC
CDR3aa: CASSIIGGLTGAKNIQYF

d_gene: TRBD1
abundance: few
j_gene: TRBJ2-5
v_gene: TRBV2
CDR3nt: TGTGCCAGCAGGAGCCAAACAGGGGGTGGACAAGAGACCCAGTACTTC
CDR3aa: CASRSQTGGGQETQYF

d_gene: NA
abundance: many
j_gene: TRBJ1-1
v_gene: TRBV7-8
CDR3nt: TGTGCCAGCAGCTTAAAAAGACAATTGAACACTGAAGCTTTCTTT
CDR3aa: CASSLKRQLNTEAFF

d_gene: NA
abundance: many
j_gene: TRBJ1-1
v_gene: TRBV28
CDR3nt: TGTGCCAGCAGTTTACTTTGGGGGGGAGAGACTGAAGCTTTCTTT
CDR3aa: CASSLLWGGETEAFF

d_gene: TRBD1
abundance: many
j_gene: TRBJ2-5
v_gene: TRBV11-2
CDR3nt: TGTGCCAGCAGCTACTTAGGGGGACGGACAGGAGAGACCCAGTACTTC
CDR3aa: CASSYLGGRTGETQYF

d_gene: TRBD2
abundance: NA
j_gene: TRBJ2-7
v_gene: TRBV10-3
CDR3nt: TGTGCCATCAGTGTGGGACGGGAGGCCTACGAGCAGTACTTC
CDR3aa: CAISVGREAYEQYF

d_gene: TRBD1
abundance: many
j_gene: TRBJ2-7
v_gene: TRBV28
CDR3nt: TGTGCCAGCAGTTCCTCCGGACAGGGGATGCGGGAGCAGTACTTC
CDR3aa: CASSSSGQGMREQYF

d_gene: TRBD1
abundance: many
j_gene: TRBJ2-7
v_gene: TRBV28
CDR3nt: TGTGCCAGCAGTTTTCCGGGACAGCTTTTCTCCTACGAGCAGTACTTC
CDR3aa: CASSFPGQLFSYEQYF

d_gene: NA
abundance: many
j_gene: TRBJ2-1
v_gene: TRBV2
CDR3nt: TGTGCCAGCAGTTTCCTGTCCTACAATGAGCAGTTCTTC
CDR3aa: CASSFLSYNEQFF

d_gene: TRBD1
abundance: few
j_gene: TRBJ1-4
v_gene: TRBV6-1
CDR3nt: TGTGCCAGCAGCTATTCCGGGACAGGCTCTGAAAAACTGTTTTTT
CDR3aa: CASSYSGTGSEKLFF

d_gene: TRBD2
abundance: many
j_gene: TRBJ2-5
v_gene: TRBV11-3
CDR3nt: TGTGCCAGCAGCTTAGGGGGGGGACTGCAAGAGACCCAGTACTTC
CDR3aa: CASSLGGGLQETQYF

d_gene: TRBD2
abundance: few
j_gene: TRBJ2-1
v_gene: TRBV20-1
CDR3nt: TGCAGTGCGGAACTAGCGGGCCTATTCAATGAGCAGTTCTTC
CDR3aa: CSAELAGLFNEQFF

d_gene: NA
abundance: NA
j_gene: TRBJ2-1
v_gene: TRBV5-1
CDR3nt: TGCGCCAGCAGCTTTGAAGCGAACTCCTACAATGAGCAGTTCTTC
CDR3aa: CASSFEANSYNEQFF

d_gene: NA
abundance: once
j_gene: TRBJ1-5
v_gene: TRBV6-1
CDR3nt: TGTGCCAGCAGAGGGGGGGTGGGGGGAGTAAATCAGTCCCAGCATTTT
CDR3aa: CASRGGVGGVNQSQHF

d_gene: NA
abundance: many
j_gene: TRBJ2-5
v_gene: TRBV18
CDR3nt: TGTGCCAGCTCACCGGGGACAAAAGAGACCCAGTACTTC
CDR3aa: CASSPGTKETQYF

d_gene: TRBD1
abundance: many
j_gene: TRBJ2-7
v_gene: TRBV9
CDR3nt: TGTGCCAGCAGCCCCCGATTAAGAGTAGGGGACAGGGGAATATACGAGCAGTACTTC
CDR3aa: CASSPRLRVGDRGIYEQYF

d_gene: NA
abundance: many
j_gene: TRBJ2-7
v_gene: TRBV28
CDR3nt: TGTGCCAGCAGTTTCACGGGGGTCTCCTACGAGCAGTACTTC
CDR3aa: CASSFTGVSYEQYF

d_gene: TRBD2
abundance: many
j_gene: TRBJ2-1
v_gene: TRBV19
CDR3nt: TGTGCCAGTACCTTACTAGCGGGAGTTGGCAATGAGCAGTTCTTC
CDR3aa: CASTLLAGVGNEQFF

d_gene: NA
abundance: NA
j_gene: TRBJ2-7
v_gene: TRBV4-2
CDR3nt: TGTGCCAGCAGCCAAGCGTCTGGGGCGACCTACGAGCAGTACTTC
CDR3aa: CASSQASGATYEQYF

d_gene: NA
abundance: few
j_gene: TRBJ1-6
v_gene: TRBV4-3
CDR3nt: TGCGCCAGCAGCCAACCGAGGGGGGCGGGTTCACCCCTCCACTTT
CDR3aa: CASSQPRGAGSPLHF

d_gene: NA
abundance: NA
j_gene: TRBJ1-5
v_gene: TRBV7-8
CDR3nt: TGTGCCAGCAGCTTAGCGAACCGGCTCAATCAGCCCCAGCATTTT
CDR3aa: CASSLANRLNQPQHF

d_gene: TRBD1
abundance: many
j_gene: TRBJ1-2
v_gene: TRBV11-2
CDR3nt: TGTGCCAGCAGCTCGGACAGGGGTTTTCGGGGCTACACCTTC
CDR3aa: CASSSDRGFRGYTF

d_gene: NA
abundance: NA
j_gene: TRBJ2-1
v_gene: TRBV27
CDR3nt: TGTGCCAGCAGTTTATCGATTCCGGGACCGGGGAATGAGCAGTTCTTC
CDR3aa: CASSLSIPGPGNEQFF

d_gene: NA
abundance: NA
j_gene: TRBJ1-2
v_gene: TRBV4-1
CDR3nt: TGCGCCAGCAGCCCCGAACCAGGGAATTATGACTATGGCTACACCTTC
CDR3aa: CASSPEPGNYDYGYTF

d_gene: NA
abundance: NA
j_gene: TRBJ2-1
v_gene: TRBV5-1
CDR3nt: TGCGCCAGCAGCCGAGGGGGGCTTATAGATGAGCAGTTCTTC
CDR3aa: CASSRGGLIDEQFF

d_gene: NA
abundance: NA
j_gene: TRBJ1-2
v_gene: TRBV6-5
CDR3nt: TGTGCCAGCAGTTACTCAGGACCCGGAGGGGGATCCGACTATGGCTACACCTTC
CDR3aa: CASSYSGPGGGSDYGYTF

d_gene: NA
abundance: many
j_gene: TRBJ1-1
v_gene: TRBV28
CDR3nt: TGTGCCAGCAGTTTACCTACCATGAACACTGAAGCTTTCTTT
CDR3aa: CASSLPTMNTEAFF

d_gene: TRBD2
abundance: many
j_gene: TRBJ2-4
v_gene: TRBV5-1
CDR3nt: TGCGCCAGCAGCTTGAGGACTAGCGGGAGTGACATTCAGTACTTC
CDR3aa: CASSLRTSGSDIQYF

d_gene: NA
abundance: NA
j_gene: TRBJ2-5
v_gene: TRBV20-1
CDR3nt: TGCAGTGCTTCCGGGGGAGTGACCCAGTACTTC
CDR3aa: CSASGGVTQYF